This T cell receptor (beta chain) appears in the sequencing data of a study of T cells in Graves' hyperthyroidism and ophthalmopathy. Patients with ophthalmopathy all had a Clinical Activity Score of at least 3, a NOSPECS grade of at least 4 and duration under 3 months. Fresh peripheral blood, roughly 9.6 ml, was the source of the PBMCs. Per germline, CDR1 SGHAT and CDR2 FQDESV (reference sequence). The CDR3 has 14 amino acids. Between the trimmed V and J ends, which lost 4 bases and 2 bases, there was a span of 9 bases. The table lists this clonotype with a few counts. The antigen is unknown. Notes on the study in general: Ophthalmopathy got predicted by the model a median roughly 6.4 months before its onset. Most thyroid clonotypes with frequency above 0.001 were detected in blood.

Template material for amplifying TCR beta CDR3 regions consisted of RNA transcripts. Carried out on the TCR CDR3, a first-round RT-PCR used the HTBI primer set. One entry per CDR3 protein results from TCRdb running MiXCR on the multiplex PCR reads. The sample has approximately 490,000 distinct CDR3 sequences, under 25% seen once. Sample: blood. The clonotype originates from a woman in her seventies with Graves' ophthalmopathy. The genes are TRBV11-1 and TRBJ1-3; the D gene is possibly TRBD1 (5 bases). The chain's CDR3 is CASSWTKTGNTIYF. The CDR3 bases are TGTGCCAGCAGCTGGACAAAGACTGGAAACACCATATATTTT.